The rows below give T cell receptor beta chains drawn from one sample of a study of blood T cell repertoires in COVID-19. The protocol was immunoSEQ multiplex PCR, while the TCRdb copy is restricted to in-frame clones and leaves out a portion. Among some 200,000 clones listed, around 94% were seen once. The specimen sequenced was peripheral blood. The receptors originated from a man between 25 and 39 years old with COVID-19, enrolled during active disease. CDR3s include the opening cysteine and the closing phenylalanine or tryptophan. The D gene is left open where the match is weak. A row's size may be missing; if present it is once, few, many or a size class.

clone size: NA; V gene: TRBV4-2; J gene: TRBJ2-1; D gene: TRBD2; CDR3 DNA: TGTGCCAGCAGCCGGCAAGAGGGGAGCGGGGGGTCCTACAATGAGCAGTTCTTC; CDR3 protein: CASSRQEGSGGSYNEQFF
clone size: NA; V gene: TRBV7-3; J gene: TRBJ2-3; D gene: TRBD1; CDR3 DNA: TGTGCCAGCAGCTTAGCAGGGGGCATGGGCACAGATACGCAGTATTTT; CDR3 protein: CASSLAGGMGTDTQYF
clone size: NA; V gene: TRBV9; J gene: TRBJ1-1; D gene: NA; CDR3 DNA: TGTGCCAGCAGCCCACAGATTCTGAACACTGAAGCTTTCTTT; CDR3 protein: CASSPQILNTEAFF
clone size: NA; V gene: TRBV4-1; J gene: TRBJ1-1; D gene: NA; CDR3 DNA: TGCGCCAGCAGCCAAGATCGGAGGGATAAGAGTGAAGCTTTCTTT; CDR3 protein: CASSQDRRDKSEAFF
clone size: NA; V gene: TRBV3-1/TRBV3-2; J gene: TRBJ1-4; D gene: NA; CDR3 DNA: TGTGCCAGCAGCCAAGGGTGGGGGGGGATGGTTGAAAAACTGTTTTTT; CDR3 protein: CASSQGWGGMVEKLFF
clone size: NA; V gene: TRBV27; J gene: TRBJ2-7; D gene: TRBD1; CDR3 DNA: TGTGCCAGCAGTTCCGGGACAGCCTGGTACGAGCAGTACTTC; CDR3 protein: CASSSGTAWYEQYF
clone size: NA; V gene: TRBV18; J gene: TRBJ1-1; D gene: TRBD1; CDR3 DNA: TGTGCCAGCTCACCACCGACAGGGGAGTCCACTGAAGCTTTCTTT; CDR3 protein: CASSPPTGESTEAFF
clone size: NA; V gene: TRBV5-1; J gene: TRBJ1-1; D gene: NA; CDR3 DNA: TGCGCCAGCAGCTTGGAGGGGAGGGGCGGCACTGAAGCTTTCTTT; CDR3 protein: CASSLEGRGGTEAFF
clone size: NA; V gene: TRBV18; J gene: TRBJ2-1; D gene: TRBD2; CDR3 DNA: TGTGCCAGCTCACCCGATAAGGTAGCGGGGGGACTTGAGCAGTTCTTC; CDR3 protein: CASSPDKVAGGLEQFF
clone size: NA; V gene: TRBV7-6; J gene: TRBJ2-5; D gene: NA; CDR3 DNA: TGTGCCAGCAGCCGAGACACAGGGAGAGAGACCCAGTACTTC; CDR3 protein: CASSRDTGRETQYF
clone size: NA; V gene: TRBV11-2; J gene: TRBJ2-1; D gene: NA; CDR3 DNA: TGTGCCAGCAGCTTGGCCGGTGGAGGGGTAATGTCCTACAATGAGCAGTTCTTC; CDR3 protein: CASSLAGGGVMSYNEQFF
clone size: NA; V gene: TRBV5-1; J gene: TRBJ2-7; D gene: TRBD1; CDR3 DNA: TGCGCCAGCAGCTCGGGGACAGGCTCCTACGAGCAGTACTTC; CDR3 protein: CASSSGTGSYEQYF
clone size: NA; V gene: TRBV5-5; J gene: TRBJ2-7; D gene: TRBD2; CDR3 DNA: TGTGCCAGCAGCTTCGTGGGAGTAGCGGGCGATGAGCAGTACTTC; CDR3 protein: CASSFVGVAGDEQYF
clone size: NA; V gene: TRBV28; J gene: TRBJ1-2; D gene: TRBD1; CDR3 DNA: TGTGCCAGCAGTTTCCCAGGGGGTAACTATGGCTACACCTTC; CDR3 protein: CASSFPGGNYGYTF
clone size: NA; V gene: TRBV6-5; J gene: TRBJ2-5; D gene: NA; CDR3 DNA: TGTGCCAGCACTGGACAGCAGGGAGAGACCCAGTACTTC; CDR3 protein: CASTGQQGETQYF
clone size: NA; V gene: TRBV9; J gene: TRBJ1-4; D gene: TRBD1; CDR3 DNA: TGTGCCAGCAGCGTAGGGGACAGGTCCGGAGCTAATGAAAAACTGTTTTTT; CDR3 protein: CASSVGDRSGANEKLFF
clone size: NA; V gene: TRBV5-1; J gene: TRBJ1-1; D gene: NA; CDR3 DNA: TGCGCCAGCAGCTCCGGGACACCGAACACTGAAGCTTTCTTT; CDR3 protein: CASSSGTPNTEAFF
clone size: NA; V gene: TRBV6-6; J gene: TRBJ1-1; D gene: NA; CDR3 DNA: TGTGCCAGCATCCGGGGGGGTACTGAAGCTTTCTTT; CDR3 protein: CASIRGGTEAFF
clone size: NA; V gene: TRBV29-1; J gene: TRBJ2-3; D gene: NA; CDR3 DNA: TGCAGCGTTGAGGGGGCAACAGGGCGAGGCACAGATACGCAGTATTTT; CDR3 protein: CSVEGATGRGTDTQYF
clone size: NA; V gene: TRBV7-6; J gene: TRBJ1-3; D gene: NA; CDR3 DNA: TGTGCCAGCAGCTCGACCCTGGACAGCGGAAACACCATATATTTT; CDR3 protein: CASSSTLDSGNTIYF
clone size: NA; V gene: TRBV27; J gene: TRBJ2-7; D gene: TRBD2; CDR3 DNA: TGTGCCAGCTCCCCCGGGGAGGGGTCCCCCCCCTACGAGCAGTACTTC; CDR3 protein: CASSPGEGSPPYEQYF
clone size: NA; V gene: TRBV2; J gene: TRBJ1-1; D gene: NA; CDR3 DNA: TGTGCCAGCAATAGGGACTACACTGAAGCTTTCTTT; CDR3 protein: CASNRDYTEAFF
clone size: few; V gene: TRBV5-4; J gene: TRBJ2-1; D gene: NA; CDR3 DNA: TGTGCCAGCAGCTTCGGAACGGACAGATACAATGAGCAGTTCTTC; CDR3 protein: CASSFGTDRYNEQFF
clone size: NA; V gene: TRBV5-4; J gene: TRBJ2-1; D gene: TRBD1; CDR3 DNA: TGTGCCAGCAGCTCCCCCGGGACAGGGGAGGAAAATGAGCAGTTCTTC; CDR3 protein: CASSSPGTGEENEQFF
clone size: NA; V gene: TRBV7-6; J gene: TRBJ2-7; D gene: TRBD1; CDR3 DNA: TGTGCCAGCAGCCTAAGACAGGGAGAGGCCTACGAGCAGTACTTC; CDR3 protein: CASSLRQGEAYEQYF
clone size: once; V gene: TRBV10-3; J gene: TRBJ1-2; D gene: NA; CDR3 DNA: TGTGCCATCAGCCCGGGACTCCAGAACGCCCCACTGAATGGCTACACCTTC; CDR3 protein: CAISPGLQNAPLNGYTF
clone size: NA; V gene: TRBV3-1/TRBV3-2; J gene: TRBJ1-3; D gene: NA; CDR3 DNA: TGTGCCAGCAGCCACAACAGGGAGGGAAGAAACACCATATATTTT; CDR3 protein: CASSHNREGRNTIYF
clone size: NA; V gene: TRBV10-3; J gene: TRBJ1-5; D gene: TRBD1; CDR3 DNA: TGTGCCATCAGTGAGTCGGGACAGGATCAGCCCCAGCATTTT; CDR3 protein: CAISESGQDQPQHF
clone size: NA; V gene: TRBV3-1/TRBV3-2; J gene: TRBJ1-3; D gene: NA; CDR3 DNA: TGTGCCAGCAGCCAAGAAGGCCAGACTTTGAGAAACACCATATATTTT; CDR3 protein: CASSQEGQTLRNTIYF
clone size: NA; V gene: TRBV7-6; J gene: TRBJ1-3; D gene: NA; CDR3 DNA: TGTGCCAGCAGCTTAGCGGCCGGGGAAAATGGAAACACCATATATTTT; CDR3 protein: CASSLAAGENGNTIYF
clone size: NA; V gene: TRBV27; J gene: TRBJ1-1; D gene: NA; CDR3 DNA: TGTGCCAGCACCCCCACGACAGGACTGGCTGAAGCTTTCTTT; CDR3 protein: CASTPTTGLAEAFF
clone size: NA; V gene: TRBV11-2; J gene: TRBJ2-6; D gene: NA; CDR3 DNA: TGTGCCAGCAGCTTAGGGCGGTTCTCTGGGGCCAACGTCCTGACTTTC; CDR3 protein: CASSLGRFSGANVLTF
clone size: NA; V gene: TRBV11-2; J gene: TRBJ1-2; D gene: NA; CDR3 DNA: TGTGCCAGCAGCCACACAGGCAACTATGGCTACACCTTC; CDR3 protein: CASSHTGNYGYTF
clone size: NA; V gene: TRBV19; J gene: TRBJ2-7; D gene: TRBD2; CDR3 DNA: TGTGCCAGTAGACTAGCGGGGGACTCCTACGAGCAGTACTTC; CDR3 protein: CASRLAGDSYEQYF
clone size: once; V gene: TRBV4-2; J gene: TRBJ2-2; D gene: NA; CDR3 DNA: TGTGCCAGCAGCCAAGAGGCATTGGACAGTGCGAACACCGGGGAGCTGTTTTTT; CDR3 protein: CASSQEALDSANTGELFF
clone size: NA; V gene: TRBV6-5; J gene: TRBJ2-7; D gene: TRBD2; CDR3 DNA: TGTGCCAGCAGTTACCCTAGCGGGCCCAATACCTACGAGCAGTACTTC; CDR3 protein: CASSYPSGPNTYEQYF
clone size: NA; V gene: TRBV3-1/TRBV3-2; J gene: TRBJ2-7; D gene: TRBD2; CDR3 DNA: TGTGCCAGCAGCCAAGACGCGGGGGGGCAAGAGCAGTACTTC; CDR3 protein: CASSQDAGGQEQYF
clone size: NA; V gene: TRBV7-6; J gene: TRBJ1-5; D gene: NA; CDR3 DNA: TGTGCCAGCAGCCAAACTAGGAATCAGCCCCAGCATTTT; CDR3 protein: CASSQTRNQPQHF
clone size: NA; V gene: TRBV7-9; J gene: TRBJ2-5; D gene: TRBD2; CDR3 DNA: TGTGCCAGCAGCCCCCGGACTAGGTGGGAGACCCAGTACTTC; CDR3 protein: CASSPRTRWETQYF
clone size: NA; V gene: TRBV27; J gene: TRBJ1-1; D gene: NA; CDR3 DNA: TGTGCCAGCAGTTCTCCATTCAGGGAGGCGAACACTGAAGCTTTCTTT; CDR3 protein: CASSSPFREANTEAFF
clone size: once; V gene: TRBV11-2; J gene: TRBJ2-7; D gene: NA; CDR3 DNA: TGTGCCAGCAGCATAGGACAGTCTGAGCAGTACTTC; CDR3 protein: CASSIGQSEQYF
clone size: NA; V gene: TRBV6-5; J gene: TRBJ1-6; D gene: NA; CDR3 DNA: TGTGCCAGCAGTCCGACTGCCTCTAATTCACCCCTCCACTTT; CDR3 protein: CASSPTASNSPLHF
clone size: NA; V gene: TRBV9; J gene: TRBJ2-7; D gene: TRBD1; CDR3 DNA: TGTGCCAGCAGCGTTGGATGGCAGGGGGCCTACGAGCAGTACTTC; CDR3 protein: CASSVGWQGAYEQYF
clone size: NA; V gene: TRBV9; J gene: TRBJ2-5; D gene: NA; CDR3 DNA: TGTGCCAGCAGCGTATTAGGGGAAGAGACCCAGTACTTC; CDR3 protein: CASSVLGEETQYF
clone size: NA; V gene: TRBV6-4; J gene: TRBJ2-6; D gene: NA; CDR3 DNA: TGTGCCAGCAGTGAAAACCCGGTTTCTGGGGCCAACGTCCTGACTTTC; CDR3 protein: CASSENPVSGANVLTF
clone size: NA; V gene: TRBV10-3; J gene: TRBJ2-3; D gene: NA; CDR3 DNA: TGTGCCATCAGCCGACAATCCGGTACGCCAGATACGCAGTATTTT; CDR3 protein: CAISRQSGTPDTQYF
clone size: NA; V gene: TRBV6-1; J gene: TRBJ2-5; D gene: TRBD2; CDR3 DNA: TGTGCCAGCAGTGCCCGGGCGGGGGGGCCCCAAGAGACCCAGTACTTC; CDR3 protein: CASSARAGGPQETQYF
clone size: NA; V gene: TRBV12-3/TRBV12-4; J gene: TRBJ1-1; D gene: TRBD1; CDR3 DNA: TGTGCCAGCAGTATACCAGGGGGTACTGAAGCTTTCTTT; CDR3 protein: CASSIPGGTEAFF
clone size: few; V gene: TRBV4-1; J gene: TRBJ1-5; D gene: NA; CDR3 DNA: TGCGCCAGCAGCCAAGCCCCGGCCTGGGGCGCGGGCAATCAGCCCCAGCATTTT; CDR3 protein: CASSQAPAWGAGNQPQHF
clone size: NA; V gene: TRBV2; J gene: TRBJ1-4; D gene: TRBD1; CDR3 DNA: TGTGCCAGCAGTGGGGGGACAGGGTGGGAAAAACTGTTTTTT; CDR3 protein: CASSGGTGWEKLFF
clone size: NA; V gene: TRBV30; J gene: TRBJ2-3; D gene: TRBD1; CDR3 DNA: TGTGCCTGGACAGGGGGCGGATATACGCAGTATTTT; CDR3 protein: CAWTGGGYTQYF
clone size: NA; V gene: TRBV2; J gene: TRBJ2-3; D gene: NA; CDR3 DNA: TGTGCCAGCAGTGACCCAAGGAGGAATACGCAGTATTTT; CDR3 protein: CASSDPRRNTQYF
clone size: once; V gene: TRBV19; J gene: TRBJ2-2; D gene: TRBD2; CDR3 DNA: TGTGCCAGTAGTATCGCTAGCGGGGGAGTTAACACCGGGGAGCTGTTTTTT; CDR3 protein: CASSIASGGVNTGELFF
clone size: NA; V gene: TRBV2; J gene: TRBJ1-6; D gene: NA; CDR3 DNA: TGTGCCAGCATTCGGGGGACGGGAAATTCACCCCTCCACTTT; CDR3 protein: CASIRGTGNSPLHF
clone size: once; V gene: TRBV7-9; J gene: TRBJ2-1; D gene: NA; CDR3 DNA: TGTGCCAGCAGCTTAAGGCAGGGGACCTACAATGAGCAGTTCTTC; CDR3 protein: CASSLRQGTYNEQFF
clone size: NA; V gene: TRBV6-5; J gene: TRBJ1-6; D gene: TRBD1; CDR3 DNA: TGTGCCAGTTGCGACAGGGCAAGAGATTCACCCCTCCACTTT; CDR3 protein: CASCDRARDSPLHF
clone size: NA; V gene: TRBV3-1/TRBV3-2; J gene: TRBJ2-3; D gene: NA; CDR3 DNA: TGTGCCAGCAGCCCCTGGGGCGGCCAGCAGTATTTT; CDR3 protein: CASSPWGGQQYF